The sequence of this TCR beta chain was determined in a study of blood T cell repertoires in COVID-19. The wider study: From the United States, Italy and Spain came samples of acute and convalescent COVID-19.

This CDR3 is built from 15 residues. V lost 3 bases and J 0 bases, leaving 11 bases between the germline ends. Germline CDR1 SGHDN, CDR2 FVKESK. How the authors handled the data: For nucleated cells, counts were estimated from reference gene primer amplification. TCRdb's table, derived via immunoSEQ multiplex PCR, lists solely in-frame clones and lacks some. D and trimming come from the DNA, and the V and J calls and clone size come from that table. The sample lists around 100,000 clones, 85% to 90% occurring once. This sequence was found in a human donor in a cohort sampled during active COVID-19. The source material was peripheral blood. The V and J genes are TRBV14 and TRBJ1-2, with D possibly being TRBD1 (6 bases). The CDR3 region has the DNA TGTGCCAGCAGCCAGGTGACAGGACCTAACTATGGCTACACCTTC. Translating gives CASSQVTGPNYGYTF.